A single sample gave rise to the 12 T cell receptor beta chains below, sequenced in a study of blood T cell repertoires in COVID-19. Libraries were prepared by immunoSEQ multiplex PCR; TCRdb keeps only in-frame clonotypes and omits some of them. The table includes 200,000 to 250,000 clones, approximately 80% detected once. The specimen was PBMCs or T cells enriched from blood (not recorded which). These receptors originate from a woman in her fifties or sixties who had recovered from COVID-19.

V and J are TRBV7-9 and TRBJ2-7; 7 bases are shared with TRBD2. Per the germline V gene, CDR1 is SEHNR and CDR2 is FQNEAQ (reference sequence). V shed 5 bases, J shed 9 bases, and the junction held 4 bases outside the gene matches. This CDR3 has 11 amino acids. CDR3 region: CASSPGGGQYF. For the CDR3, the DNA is TGTGCCAGCAGCCCGGGCGGGGGGCAGTACTTC.

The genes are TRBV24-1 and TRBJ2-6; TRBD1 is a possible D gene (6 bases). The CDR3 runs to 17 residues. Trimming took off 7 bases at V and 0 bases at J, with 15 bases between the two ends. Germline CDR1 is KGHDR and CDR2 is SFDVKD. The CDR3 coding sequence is TGTGCCACCAGAAGACAGGTGGGCTCCTCTGGGGCCAACGTCCTGACTTTC. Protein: CATRRQVGSSGANVLTF.

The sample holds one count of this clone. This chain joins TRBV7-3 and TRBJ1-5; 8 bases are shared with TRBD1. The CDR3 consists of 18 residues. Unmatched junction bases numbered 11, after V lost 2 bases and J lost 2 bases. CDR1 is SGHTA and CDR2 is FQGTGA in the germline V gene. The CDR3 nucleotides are TGTGCCAGCAGCTTAGTGGGGCAGGGGGCAAGGGGCAATCAGCCCCAGCATTTT. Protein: CASSLVGQGARGNQPQHF.

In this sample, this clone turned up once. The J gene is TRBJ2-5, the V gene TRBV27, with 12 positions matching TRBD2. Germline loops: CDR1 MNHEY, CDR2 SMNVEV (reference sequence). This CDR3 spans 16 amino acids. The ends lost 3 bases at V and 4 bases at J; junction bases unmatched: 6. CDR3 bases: TGTGCCAGCAGTTTCAGACTAGCGGGAGCAGGAGAGACCCAGTACTTC. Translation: CASSFRLAGAGETQYF.

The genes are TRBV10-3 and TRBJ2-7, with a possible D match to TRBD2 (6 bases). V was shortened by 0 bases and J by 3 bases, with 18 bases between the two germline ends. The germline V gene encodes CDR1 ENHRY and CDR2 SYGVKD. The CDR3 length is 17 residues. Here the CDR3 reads CAISESSGSQGGYEQYF. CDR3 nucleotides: TGTGCCATCAGTGAGTCTAGCGGCAGCCAGGGTGGCTACGAGCAGTACTTC.

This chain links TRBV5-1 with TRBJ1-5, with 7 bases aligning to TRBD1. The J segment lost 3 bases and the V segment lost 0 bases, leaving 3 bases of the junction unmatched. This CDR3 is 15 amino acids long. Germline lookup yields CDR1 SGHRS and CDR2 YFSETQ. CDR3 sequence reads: CASSLAGTDNQPQHF. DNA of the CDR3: TGCGCCAGCAGCTTGGCCGGGACAGACAATCAGCCCCAGCATTTT.

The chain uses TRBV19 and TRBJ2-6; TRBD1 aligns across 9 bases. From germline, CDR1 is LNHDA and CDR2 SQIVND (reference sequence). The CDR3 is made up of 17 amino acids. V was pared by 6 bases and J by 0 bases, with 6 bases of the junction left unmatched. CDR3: CASRPGTGNSGANVLTF. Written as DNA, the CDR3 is TGTGCCAGTAGACCCGGGACAGGGAACTCTGGGGCCAACGTCCTGACTTTC.

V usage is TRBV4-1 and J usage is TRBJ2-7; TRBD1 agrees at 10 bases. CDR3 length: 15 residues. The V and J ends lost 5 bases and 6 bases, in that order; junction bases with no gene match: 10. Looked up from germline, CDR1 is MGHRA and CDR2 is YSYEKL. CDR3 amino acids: CASSARVGQGFEQYF. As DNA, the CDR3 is TGCGCCAGCAGCGCTCGGGTGGGACAGGGGTTCGAGCAGTACTTC.

In DNA, the CDR3 is TGTGCCAGCATTCCCGCGGGAGGGGTAATCACTGAAGCTTTCTTT. Residues: CASIPAGGVITEAFF. The chain combines TRBV27 with TRBJ1-1, with a tentative D call TRBD1 (5 bases). Germline-derived CDR1 and CDR2 are MNHEY and SMNVEV (reference sequence). Trimming took 7 bases from V and 4 from J, leaving 19 bases between them. The CDR3 length is 15 residues.

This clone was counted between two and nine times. CDR3 nucleotide sequence: TGTGCCAGCAGCGCAACAGGGGGCGAGACAGATACGCAGTATTTT. Encoded protein: CASSATGGETDTQYF. This chain connects TRBV13 to TRBJ2-3; TRBD1 agrees at 9 bases. The CDR3 length is 15 residues. Germline V CDR1 and CDR2: PRHDT, FYEKMQ (reference sequence). With V trimmed by 5 bases and J by 3 bases, 6 bases remained unmatched.

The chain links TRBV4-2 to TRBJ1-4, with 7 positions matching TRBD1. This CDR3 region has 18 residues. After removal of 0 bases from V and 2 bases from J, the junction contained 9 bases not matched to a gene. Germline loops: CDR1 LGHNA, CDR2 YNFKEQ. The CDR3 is CASSQERQGGATNEKLFF. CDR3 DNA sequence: TGTGCCAGCAGCCAAGAGAGACAGGGTGGGGCCACTAATGAAAAACTGTTTTTT.

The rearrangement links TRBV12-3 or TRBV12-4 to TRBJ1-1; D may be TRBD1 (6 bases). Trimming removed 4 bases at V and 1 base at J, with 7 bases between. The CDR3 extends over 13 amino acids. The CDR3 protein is CASSWTENTEAFF. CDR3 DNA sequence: TGTGCCAGCAGTTGGACAGAGAACACTGAAGCTTTCTTT.